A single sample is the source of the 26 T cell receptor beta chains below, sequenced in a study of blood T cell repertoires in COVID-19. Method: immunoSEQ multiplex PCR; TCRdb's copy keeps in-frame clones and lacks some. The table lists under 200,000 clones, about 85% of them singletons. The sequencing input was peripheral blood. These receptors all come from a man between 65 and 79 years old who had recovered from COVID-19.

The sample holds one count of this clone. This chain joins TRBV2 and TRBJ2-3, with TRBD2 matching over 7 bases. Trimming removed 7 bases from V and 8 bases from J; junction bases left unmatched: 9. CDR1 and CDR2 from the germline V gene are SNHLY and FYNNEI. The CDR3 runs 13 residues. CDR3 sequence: CASTLWTRATQYF. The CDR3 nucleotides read TGTGCCAGCACTTTATGGACTAGAGCTACGCAGTATTTT.

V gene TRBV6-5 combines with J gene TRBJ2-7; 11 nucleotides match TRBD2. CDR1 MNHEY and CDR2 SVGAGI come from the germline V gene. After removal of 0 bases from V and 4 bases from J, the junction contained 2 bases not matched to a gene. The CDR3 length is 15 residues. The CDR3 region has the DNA TGTGCCAGCAGTTACTCTTGGACTAGCGGGTACGAGCAGTACTTC. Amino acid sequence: CASSYSWTSGYEQYF.

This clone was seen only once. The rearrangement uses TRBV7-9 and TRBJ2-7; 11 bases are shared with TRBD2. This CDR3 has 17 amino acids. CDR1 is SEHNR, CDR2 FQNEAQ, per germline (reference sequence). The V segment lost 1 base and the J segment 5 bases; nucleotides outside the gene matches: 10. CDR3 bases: TGTGCCAGCAGCTTAGACGGGGCTAGCGGGAGGTTGCACGAGCAGTACTTC. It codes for CASSLDGASGRLHEQYF.

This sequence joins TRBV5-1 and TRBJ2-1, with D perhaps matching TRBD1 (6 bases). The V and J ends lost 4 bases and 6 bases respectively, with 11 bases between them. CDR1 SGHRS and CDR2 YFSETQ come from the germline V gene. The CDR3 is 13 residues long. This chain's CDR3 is CASSPGTSNEQFF. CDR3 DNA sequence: TGCGCCAGCAGCCCTGGGACAAGCAATGAGCAGTTCTTC.

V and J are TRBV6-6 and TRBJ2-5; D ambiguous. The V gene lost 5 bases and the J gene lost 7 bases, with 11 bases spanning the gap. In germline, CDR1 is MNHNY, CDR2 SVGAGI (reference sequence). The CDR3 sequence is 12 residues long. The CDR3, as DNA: TGTGCCAGCAGTCGAGATTCGGGGACCCAGTACTTC. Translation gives CASSRDSGTQYF.

Here the CDR3 reads CASSSTGGAGANVLTF. CDR3 sequence (DNA): TGTGCCAGCAGCTCAACAGGGGGCGCCGGGGCCAACGTCCTGACTTTC. The chain recombines TRBV5-4 with TRBJ2-6; 9 bases are a match to TRBD1. J gave up 4 bases and V 3 bases, and 5 bases lay outside the gene matches. CDR3 length: 16 amino acids. Germline V CDR1 and CDR2: SGHNT, YYREEE (reference sequence).

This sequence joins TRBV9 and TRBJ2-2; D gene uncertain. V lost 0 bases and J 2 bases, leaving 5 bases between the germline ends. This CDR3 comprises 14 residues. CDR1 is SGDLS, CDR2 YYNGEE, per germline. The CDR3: CASSVVRNTGELFF. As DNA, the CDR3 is TGTGCCAGCAGCGTAGTGAGAAACACCGGGGAGCTGTTTTTT.

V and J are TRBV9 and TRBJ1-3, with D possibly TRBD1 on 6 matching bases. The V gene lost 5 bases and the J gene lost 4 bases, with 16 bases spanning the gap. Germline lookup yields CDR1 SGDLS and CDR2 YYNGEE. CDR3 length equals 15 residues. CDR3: CASSKQGGSGNTIYF. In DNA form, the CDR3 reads TGTGCCAGCAGTAAACAGGGCGGTTCGGGAAACACCATATATTTT.

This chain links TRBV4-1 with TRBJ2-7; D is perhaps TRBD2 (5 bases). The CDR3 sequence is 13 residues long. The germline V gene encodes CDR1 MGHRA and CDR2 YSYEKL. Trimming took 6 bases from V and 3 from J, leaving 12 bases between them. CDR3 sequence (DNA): TGCGCCAGCAGTCTCGAGGGCGGCTACGAGCAGTACTTC. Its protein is CASSLEGGYEQYF.

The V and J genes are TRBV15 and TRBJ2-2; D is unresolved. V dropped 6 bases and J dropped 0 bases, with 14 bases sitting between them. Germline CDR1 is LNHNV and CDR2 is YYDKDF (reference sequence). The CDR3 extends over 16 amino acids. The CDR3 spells CATSFWASTNTGELFF. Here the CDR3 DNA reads TGTGCCACCAGTTTTTGGGCGTCAACGAACACCGGGGAGCTGTTTTTT.

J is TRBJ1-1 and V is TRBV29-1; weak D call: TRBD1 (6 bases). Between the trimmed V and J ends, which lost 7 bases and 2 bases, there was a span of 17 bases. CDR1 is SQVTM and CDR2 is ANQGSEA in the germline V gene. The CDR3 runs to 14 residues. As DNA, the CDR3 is TGCAGCGCCGGAACGGACAGAGAAAACACTGAAGCTTTCTTT. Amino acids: CSAGTDRENTEAFF.

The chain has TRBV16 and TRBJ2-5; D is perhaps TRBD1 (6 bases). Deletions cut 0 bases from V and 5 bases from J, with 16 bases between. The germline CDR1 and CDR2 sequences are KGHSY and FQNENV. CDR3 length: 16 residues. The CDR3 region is CASSQSLRGMRETQYF. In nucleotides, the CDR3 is TGTGCCAGCAGCCAATCGTTGAGGGGGATGAGGGAGACCCAGTACTTC.

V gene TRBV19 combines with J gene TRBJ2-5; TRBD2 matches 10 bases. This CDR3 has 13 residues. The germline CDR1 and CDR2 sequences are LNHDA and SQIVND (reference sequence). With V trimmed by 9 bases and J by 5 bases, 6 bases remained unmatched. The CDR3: CASRVTSGETQYF. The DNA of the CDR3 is TGTGCCAGCAGAGTGACTAGCGGGGAGACCCAGTACTTC.

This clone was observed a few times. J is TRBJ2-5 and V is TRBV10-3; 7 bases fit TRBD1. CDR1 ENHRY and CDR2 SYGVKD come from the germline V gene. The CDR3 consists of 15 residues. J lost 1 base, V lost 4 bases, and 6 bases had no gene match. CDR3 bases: TGTGCCATCAGTGGAGGACAGGAACTCCAAGAGACCCAGTACTTC. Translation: CAISGGQELQETQYF.

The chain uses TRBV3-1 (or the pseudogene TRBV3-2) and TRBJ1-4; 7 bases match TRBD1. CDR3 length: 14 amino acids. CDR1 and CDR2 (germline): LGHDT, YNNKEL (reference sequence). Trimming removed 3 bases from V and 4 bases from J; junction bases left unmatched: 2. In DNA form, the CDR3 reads TGTGCCAGCAGCCAGAGGGACAGTAATGAAAAACTGTTTTTT. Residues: CASSQRDSNEKLFF.

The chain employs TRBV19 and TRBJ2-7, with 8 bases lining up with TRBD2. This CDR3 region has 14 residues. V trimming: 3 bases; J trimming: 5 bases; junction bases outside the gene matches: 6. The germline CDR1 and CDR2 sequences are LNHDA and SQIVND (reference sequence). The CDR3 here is CASSISGSGNEQYF. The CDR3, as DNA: TGTGCCAGTAGTATCAGCGGGAGTGGCAACGAGCAGTACTTC. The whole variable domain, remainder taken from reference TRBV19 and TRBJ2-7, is DGGITQSPKYLFRKEGQNVTLSCEQNLNHDAMYWYRQDPGQGLRLIYYSQIVNDFQKGDIAEGYSVSREKKESFPLTVTSAQKNPTAFYLCASSISGSGNEQYFGPGTRLTVT.

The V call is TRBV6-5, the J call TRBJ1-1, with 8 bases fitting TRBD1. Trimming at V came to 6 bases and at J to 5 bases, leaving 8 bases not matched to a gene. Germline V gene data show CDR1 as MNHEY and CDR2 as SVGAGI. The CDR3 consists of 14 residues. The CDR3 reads CASSHTGGGTEAFF. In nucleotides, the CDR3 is TGTGCCAGCAGCCACACAGGGGGAGGGACTGAAGCTTTCTTT.

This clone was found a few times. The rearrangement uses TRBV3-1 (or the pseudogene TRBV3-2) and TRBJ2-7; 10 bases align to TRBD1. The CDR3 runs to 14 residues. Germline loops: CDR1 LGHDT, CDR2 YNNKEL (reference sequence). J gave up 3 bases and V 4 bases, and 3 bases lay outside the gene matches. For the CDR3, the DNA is TGTGCCAGCAGCCGACAGGGGGCGGACTACGAGCAGTACTTC. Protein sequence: CASSRQGADYEQYF.

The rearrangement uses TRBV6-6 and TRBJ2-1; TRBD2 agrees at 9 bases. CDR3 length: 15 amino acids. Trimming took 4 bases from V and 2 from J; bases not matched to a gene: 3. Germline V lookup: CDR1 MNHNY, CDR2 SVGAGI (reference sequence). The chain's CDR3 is CASSSTSGAYNEQFF. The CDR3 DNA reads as TGTGCCAGCAGTTCGACTAGCGGAGCCTACAATGAGCAGTTCTTC.

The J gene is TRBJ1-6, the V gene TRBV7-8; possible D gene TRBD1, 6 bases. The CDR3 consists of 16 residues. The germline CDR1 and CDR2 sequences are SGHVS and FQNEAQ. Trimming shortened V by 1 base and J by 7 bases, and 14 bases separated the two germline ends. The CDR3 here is CASSLVPGQTNSPLHF. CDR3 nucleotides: TGTGCCAGCAGCTTAGTTCCCGGACAGACAAATTCACCCCTCCACTTT.

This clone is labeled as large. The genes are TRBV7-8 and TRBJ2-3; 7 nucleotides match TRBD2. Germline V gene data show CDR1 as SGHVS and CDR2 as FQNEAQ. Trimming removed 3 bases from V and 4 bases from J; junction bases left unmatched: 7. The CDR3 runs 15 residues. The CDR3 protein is CASSFDGLGADTQYF. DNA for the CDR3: TGTGCCAGCAGCTTCGATGGACTAGGCGCAGATACGCAGTATTTT.

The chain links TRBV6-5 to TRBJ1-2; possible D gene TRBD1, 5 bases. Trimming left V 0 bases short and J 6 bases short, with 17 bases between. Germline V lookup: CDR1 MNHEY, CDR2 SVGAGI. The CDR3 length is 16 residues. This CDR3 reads CASSYSGGRQRNGYTF. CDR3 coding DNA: TGTGCCAGCAGTTACTCCGGGGGTCGGCAGCGTAATGGCTACACCTTC.

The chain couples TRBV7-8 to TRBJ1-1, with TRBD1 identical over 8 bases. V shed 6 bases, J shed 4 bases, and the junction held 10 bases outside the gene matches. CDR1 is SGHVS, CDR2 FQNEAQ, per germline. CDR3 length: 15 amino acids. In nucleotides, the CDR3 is TGTGCCAGCAGACCCCAGGGGGCTAGCCCCACTGAAGCTTTCTTT. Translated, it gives CASRPQGASPTEAFF.

The CDR3 nucleotides read TGTGCCAGCAGTGTCATCTCTGGAAACACCATATATTTT. Its translation: CASSVISGNTIYF. The V and J genes are TRBV2 and TRBJ1-3; D not certain. This CDR3 is built from 13 residues. Germline CDR1 is SNHLY and CDR2 is FYNNEI. V shed 4 bases and J shed 0 bases, with 4 bases lying between them.

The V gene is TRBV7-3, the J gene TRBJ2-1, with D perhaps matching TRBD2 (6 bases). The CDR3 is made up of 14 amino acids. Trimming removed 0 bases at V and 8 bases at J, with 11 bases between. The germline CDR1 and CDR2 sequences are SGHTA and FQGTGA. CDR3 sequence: CASSLTRETDEQFF. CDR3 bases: TGTGCCAGCAGCTTAACTCGGGAGACCGATGAGCAGTTCTTC.

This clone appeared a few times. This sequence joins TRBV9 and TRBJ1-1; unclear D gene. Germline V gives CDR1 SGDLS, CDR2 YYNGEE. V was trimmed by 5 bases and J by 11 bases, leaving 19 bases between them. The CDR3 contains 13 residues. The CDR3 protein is CASSLTGGVEAFF. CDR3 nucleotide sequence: TGTGCCAGCAGTCTTACCGGCGGGGTCGAGGCTTTCTTT.